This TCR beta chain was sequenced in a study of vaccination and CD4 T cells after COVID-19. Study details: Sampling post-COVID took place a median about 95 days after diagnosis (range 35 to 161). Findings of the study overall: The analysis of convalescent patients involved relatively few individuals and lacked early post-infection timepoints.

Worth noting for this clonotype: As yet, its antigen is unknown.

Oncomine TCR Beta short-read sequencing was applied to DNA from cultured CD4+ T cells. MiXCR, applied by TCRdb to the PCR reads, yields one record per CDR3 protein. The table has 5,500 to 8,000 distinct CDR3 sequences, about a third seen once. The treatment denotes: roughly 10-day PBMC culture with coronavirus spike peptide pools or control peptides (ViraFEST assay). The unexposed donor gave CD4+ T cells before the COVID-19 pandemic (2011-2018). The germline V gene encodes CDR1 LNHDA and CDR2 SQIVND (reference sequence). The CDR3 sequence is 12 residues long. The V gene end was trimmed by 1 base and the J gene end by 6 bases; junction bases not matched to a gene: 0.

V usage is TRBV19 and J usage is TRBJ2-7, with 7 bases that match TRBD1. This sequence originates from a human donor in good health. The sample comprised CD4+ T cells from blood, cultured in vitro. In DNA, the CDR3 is TGTGCCAGTAGTATAGGACAGGGCGAGCAGTACTTC. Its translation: CASSIGQGEQYF. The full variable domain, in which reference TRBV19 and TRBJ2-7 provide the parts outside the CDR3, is DGGITQSPKYLFRKEGQNVTLSCEQNLNHDAMYWYRQDPGQGLRLIYYSQIVNDFQKGDIAEGYSVSREKKESFPLTVTSAQKNPTAFYLCASSIGQGEQYFGPGTRLTVT.